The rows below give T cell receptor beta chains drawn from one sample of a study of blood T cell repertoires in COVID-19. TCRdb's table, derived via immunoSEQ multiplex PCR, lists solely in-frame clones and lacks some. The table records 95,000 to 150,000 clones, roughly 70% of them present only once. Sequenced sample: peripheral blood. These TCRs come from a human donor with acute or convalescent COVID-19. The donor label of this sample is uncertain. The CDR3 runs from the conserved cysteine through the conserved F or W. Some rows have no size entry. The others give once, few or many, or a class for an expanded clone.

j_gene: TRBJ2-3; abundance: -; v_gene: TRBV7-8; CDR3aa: CANSPGAVNTDTQYF
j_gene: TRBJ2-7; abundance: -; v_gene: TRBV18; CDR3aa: CASSPPGGLSGRDEQYF
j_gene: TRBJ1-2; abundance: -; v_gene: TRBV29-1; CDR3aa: CSVVVGAGGYGYTF
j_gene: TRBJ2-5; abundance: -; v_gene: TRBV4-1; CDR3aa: CASSLAGSETQYF
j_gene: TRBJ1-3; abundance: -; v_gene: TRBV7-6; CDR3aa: CASSFGQGATGNTIYF
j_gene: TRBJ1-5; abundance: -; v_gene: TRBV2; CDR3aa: CASSGTDPYSNQPQHF
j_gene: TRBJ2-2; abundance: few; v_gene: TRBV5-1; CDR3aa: CASSLTAGGRPGELFF
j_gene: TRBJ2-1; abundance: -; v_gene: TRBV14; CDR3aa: CASSQLEGFYNEQFF
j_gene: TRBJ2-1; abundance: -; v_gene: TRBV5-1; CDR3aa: CASSLARGGEQFF
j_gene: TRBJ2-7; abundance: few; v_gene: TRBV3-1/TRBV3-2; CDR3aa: CASSQHQGAYEQYF
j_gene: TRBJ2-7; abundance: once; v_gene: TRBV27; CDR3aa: CASSLSTGRGPYEQYF
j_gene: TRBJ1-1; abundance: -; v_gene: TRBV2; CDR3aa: CASILGQGARRGPDAFF
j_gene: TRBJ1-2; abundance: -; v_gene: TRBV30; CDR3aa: CAWTPDREYGYTF
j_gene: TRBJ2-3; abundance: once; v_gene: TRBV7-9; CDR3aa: CASSLAGGRTDTQYF
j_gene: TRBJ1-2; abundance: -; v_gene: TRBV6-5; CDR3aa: CASRQGEGYGYTF
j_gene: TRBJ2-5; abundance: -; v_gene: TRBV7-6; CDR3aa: CASSLVAGAETQYF
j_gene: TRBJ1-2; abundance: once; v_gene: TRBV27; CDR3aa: CASSLIARGDIDGYTF
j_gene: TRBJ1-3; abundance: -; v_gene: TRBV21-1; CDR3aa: CASSTGTASGNTIYF
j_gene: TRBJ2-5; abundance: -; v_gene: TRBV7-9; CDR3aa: CASSHTGGLVFYQETQYF
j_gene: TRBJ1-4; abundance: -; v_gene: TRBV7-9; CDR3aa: CASSPRVGYGEKLFF
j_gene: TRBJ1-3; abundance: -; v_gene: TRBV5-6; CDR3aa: CASSLAVAGPGNTIYF
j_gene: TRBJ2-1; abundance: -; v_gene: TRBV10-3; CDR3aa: CATHLGDIRLAGDNEQFF
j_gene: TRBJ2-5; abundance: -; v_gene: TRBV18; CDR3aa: CASSPPVYRVQETQYF
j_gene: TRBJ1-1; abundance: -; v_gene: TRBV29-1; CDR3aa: CSAEGDTEAFF
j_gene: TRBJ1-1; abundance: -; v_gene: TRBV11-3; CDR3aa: CASASRGNTEAFF
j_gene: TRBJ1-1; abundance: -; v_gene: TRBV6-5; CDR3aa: CASNRFQGPSTEAFF
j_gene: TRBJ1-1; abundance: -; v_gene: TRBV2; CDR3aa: CASCGEYTEAFF
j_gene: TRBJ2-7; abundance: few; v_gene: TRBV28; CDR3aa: CASSTPYYEQYF
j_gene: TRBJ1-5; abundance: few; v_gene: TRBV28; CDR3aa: CASSFSRGGRYQPQHF
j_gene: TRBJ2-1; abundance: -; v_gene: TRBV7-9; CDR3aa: CASSPNVQGANEQFF
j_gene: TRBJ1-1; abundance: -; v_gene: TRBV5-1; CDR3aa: CASSLVAGSLNTEAFF
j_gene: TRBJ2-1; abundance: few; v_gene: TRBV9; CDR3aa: CASSPRTGVLEEQFF
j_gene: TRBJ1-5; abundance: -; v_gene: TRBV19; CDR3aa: CASSRTAVGNQPQHF
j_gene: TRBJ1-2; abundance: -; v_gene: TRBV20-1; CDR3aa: CSASGGDAANYGYTF
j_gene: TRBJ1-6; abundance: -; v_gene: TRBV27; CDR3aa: CASSPGQGRTYNSPLHF
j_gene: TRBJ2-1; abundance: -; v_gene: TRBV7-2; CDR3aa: CASSLRGTTSYNEQFF
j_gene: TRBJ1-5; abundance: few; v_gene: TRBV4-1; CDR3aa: CASSPVTGVTNQPQHF